This TCR beta chain was profiled in a study of cytomegalovirus exposure and HLA in healthy donors. Overall study context: Both the approximately 130 validation repertoires and the approximately 700 first-cohort repertoires used the same platform, as reported by a later analysis.

Per germline, CDR1 SGHTS and CDR2 YDEGEE. After removal of 5 bases from V and 2 bases from J, the junction contained 6 bases not matched to a gene. This CDR3 has 14 residues. Clones were sequenced by immunoSEQ multiplex PCR, and TCRdb holds only the in-frame ones, with some missing. Among around 230,000 clones listed, approximately 86% were seen once. A roughly 120-subject validation cohort, separate from the approximately 700-subject first cohort, supplied the donors. The sample consisted of PBMCs. The sequence came from a young woman in good health and CMV-seropositive. This chain joins TRBV5-8 and TRBJ2-7, with 8 bases matching TRBD1. In DNA, the CDR3 is TGTGCCAGCAGACGGGGACAGGCCCCCTACGAGCAGTACTTC. It specifies CASRRGQAPYEQYF.